This T cell receptor beta chain was sequenced during a study of T cells in Graves' hyperthyroidism and ophthalmopathy. PBMCs were obtained from 9 to 10 ml fresh peripheral blood. This CDR3 is 17 amino acids long. Germline CDR1 reads SGHAT; CDR2 reads FQDESV (reference sequence). V lost 1 base and J 5 bases, leaving 21 bases between the germline ends. Amplified TCR beta CDR3 regions came from RNA transcripts. Initially, a first-round RT-PCR of the TCR CDR3 employed the HTBI primer set. TCRdb analysed the multiplex PCR reads with MiXCR anew, one entry per CDR3 protein. The sample has 40,000 to 65,000 distinct CDR3 sequences, less than 60% seen once.

This TCR was sampled from a woman aged 50 to 60 with Graves' ophthalmopathy. The material sequenced was blood. This chain connects TRBV11-1 to TRBJ2-7; the D gene is possibly TRBD1 (5 bases). CDR3 sequence (DNA): TGTGCCAGCAGCTTAGTAGGGGCCTTGGCCGACACGGACGAGCAGTACTTC. Translated, it gives CASSLVGALADTDEQYF.